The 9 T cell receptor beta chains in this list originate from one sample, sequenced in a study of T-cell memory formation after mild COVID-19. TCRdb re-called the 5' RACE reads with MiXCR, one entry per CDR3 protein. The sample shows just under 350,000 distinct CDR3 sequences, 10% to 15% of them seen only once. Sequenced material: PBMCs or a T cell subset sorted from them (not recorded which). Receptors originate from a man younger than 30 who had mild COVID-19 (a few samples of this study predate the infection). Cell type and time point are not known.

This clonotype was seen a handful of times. CDR3: CASSHQGSATDTQYF. The CDR3 DNA is TGCGCCAGCAGCCACCAGGGTTCGGCCACAGATACGCAGTATTTT. The rearrangement joins TRBV4-1 to TRBJ2-3; the D gene is possibly TRBD1 (5 bases). V lost 3 bases, J lost 2 bases, and 12 bases lay in between. This CDR3 is built from 15 residues. CDR1 and CDR2 (germline): MGHRA, YSYEKL.

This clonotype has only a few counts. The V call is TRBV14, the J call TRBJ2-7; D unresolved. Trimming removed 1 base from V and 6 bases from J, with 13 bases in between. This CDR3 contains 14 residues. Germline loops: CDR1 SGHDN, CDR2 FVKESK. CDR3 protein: CASSQGYAVSEQYF. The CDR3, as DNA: TGTGCCAGCAGCCAAGGTTACGCAGTCAGCGAGCAGTACTTC.

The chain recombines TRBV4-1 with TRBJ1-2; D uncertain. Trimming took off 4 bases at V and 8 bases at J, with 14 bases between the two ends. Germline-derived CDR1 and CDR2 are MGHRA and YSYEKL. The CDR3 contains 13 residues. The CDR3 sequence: CASSRLLEGGYTF. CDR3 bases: TGCGCCAGCAGCCGCCTGTTGGAAGGCGGCTACACCTTC.

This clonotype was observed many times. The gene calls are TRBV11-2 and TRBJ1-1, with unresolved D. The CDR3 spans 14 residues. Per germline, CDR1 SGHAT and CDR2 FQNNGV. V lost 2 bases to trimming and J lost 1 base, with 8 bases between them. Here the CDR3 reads CASSLFRGNTEAFF. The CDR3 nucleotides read TGTGCCAGCAGCTTATTTCGTGGGAACACTGAAGCTTTCTTT.

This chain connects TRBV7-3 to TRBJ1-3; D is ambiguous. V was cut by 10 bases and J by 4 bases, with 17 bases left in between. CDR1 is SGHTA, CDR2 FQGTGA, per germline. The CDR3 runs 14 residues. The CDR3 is CATKSEGGGNTIYF. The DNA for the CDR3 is TGTGCCACCAAAAGCGAGGGTGGCGGAAACACCATATATTTT.

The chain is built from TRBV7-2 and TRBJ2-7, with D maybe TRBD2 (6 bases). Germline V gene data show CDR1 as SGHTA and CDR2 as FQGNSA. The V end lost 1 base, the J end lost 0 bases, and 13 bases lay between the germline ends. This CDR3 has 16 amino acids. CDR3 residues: CASSLGGLPSSYEQYV. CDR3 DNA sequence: TGTGCCAGCAGCTTAGGGGGACTGCCGAGCTCCTACGAGCAGTACGTC.

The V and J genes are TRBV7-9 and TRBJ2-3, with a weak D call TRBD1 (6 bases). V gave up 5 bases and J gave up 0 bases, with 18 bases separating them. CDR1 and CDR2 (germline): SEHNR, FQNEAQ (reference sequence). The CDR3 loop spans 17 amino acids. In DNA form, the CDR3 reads TGTGCCAGCAGCGATCCCAGAGGGGGTTTGAGCACAGATACGCAGTATTTT. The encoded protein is CASSDPRGGLSTDTQYF.

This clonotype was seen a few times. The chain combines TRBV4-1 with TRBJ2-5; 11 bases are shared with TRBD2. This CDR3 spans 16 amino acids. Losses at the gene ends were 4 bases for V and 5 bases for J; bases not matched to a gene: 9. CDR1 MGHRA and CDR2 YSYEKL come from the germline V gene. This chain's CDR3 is CASSPTSSGGRETQYF. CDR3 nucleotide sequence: TGCGCCAGCAGCCCGACCTCTAGCGGGGGGCGTGAGACCCAGTACTTC.

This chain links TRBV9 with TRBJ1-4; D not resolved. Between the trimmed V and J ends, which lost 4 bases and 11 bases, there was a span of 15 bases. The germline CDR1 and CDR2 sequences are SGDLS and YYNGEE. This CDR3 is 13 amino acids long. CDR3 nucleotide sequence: TGTGCCAGCAGCAACGACTACGGCGGTAAACTGTTTTTT. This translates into CASSNDYGGKLFF.